Presented here are 18 T cell receptor beta chains from one specimen sequenced in a study of blood T cells in healthy people across ages. Through a sample-barcoded 5' primer and a J-beta primer mix, a second PCR was run for roughly 7 to 12 cycles. MiXCR, applied by TCRdb to the 5' RACE reads, yields one record per CDR3 protein. This sample has about 900,000 distinct CDR3 sequences, with under 50% found just once. Sample: blood. These receptors all come from a man aged 30 to 45 in good health.

The table lists this clonotype with a count of one. The chain combines TRBV7-2 with TRBJ2-3; TRBD2 agrees at 12 bases. CDR1 is SGHTA and CDR2 is FQGNSA in the germline V gene. Trimming cost V 7 bases and J 5 bases; bases outside gene matches: 7. This CDR3 has 15 residues. The CDR3, as DNA: TGTGCCAGCACTCCCGAGGGACTAGCGGGAGATACGCAGTATTTT. Its protein is CASTPEGLAGDTQYF. The variable domain in full, with the rest retrieved from reference TRBV7-2 and TRBJ2-3, is GAGVSQSPSNKVTEKGKDVELRCDPISGHTALYWYRQSLGQGLEFLIYFQGNSAPDKSGLPSDRFSAERTGGSVSTLTIQRTQQEDSAVYLCASTPEGLAGDTQYFGPGTRLTVL.

Here the CDR3 DNA reads TGTGCCAGCAGTCTCGGACACAGATACTACGAGCAGTACTTC. Its protein product is CASSLGHRYYEQYF. This chain uses TRBV27 with TRBJ2-7; possibly TRBD1 for D (5 bases). V was shortened by 5 bases and J by 3 bases, with 14 bases between the two germline ends. Germline V gene lookup returns CDR1 MNHEY and CDR2 SMNVEV (reference sequence). CDR3 length: 14 amino acids.

The gene calls are TRBV6-5 and TRBJ2-7; TRBD1 matches 7 bases. The CDR3 has 15 residues. Germline V gene data show CDR1 as MNHEY and CDR2 as SVGAGI. V lost 4 bases, J lost 2 bases, and 8 bases stayed unmatched. CDR3 in amino acids: CASSSLGQATYEQYF. The CDR3 DNA reads as TGTGCCAGCAGTTCCCTAGGACAGGCTACCTACGAGCAGTACTTC.

This clonotype was picked up a small number of times. The chain recombines TRBV6-2 or TRBV6-3 with TRBJ2-1; no definite D call. The CDR3 has 15 residues. The germline V gene has CDR1 MNHEY and CDR2 SVGEGT. The V gene lost 5 bases and the J gene lost 2 bases, with 13 bases spanning the gap. The CDR3 reads CASSPTRKAYNEQFF. CDR3 in DNA: TGTGCCAGCAGTCCCACAAGGAAGGCCTACAATGAGCAGTTCTTC.

The gene calls are TRBV6-6 and TRBJ1-2; TRBD1 might be the D (6 bases). The CDR3 runs to 16 residues. Germline assignment: CDR1 MNHNY and CDR2 SVGAGI (reference sequence). V lost 2 bases and J lost 0, with 13 bases in between. CDR3 residues: CASSYPGVRPNYGYTF. CDR3 nucleotides: TGTGCCAGCAGTTACCCAGGGGTTAGACCTAACTATGGCTACACCTTC.

In its sample, this clonotype was seen a few times. This rearrangement joins TRBV7-2 to TRBJ2-7; no clear D. CDR1 is SGHTA and CDR2 is FQGNSA in the germline V gene. The CDR3 extends over 15 amino acids. Trimming took off 5 bases at V and 1 base at J, with 15 bases between the two ends. DNA of the CDR3: TGTGCCAGCAGCCTCCGCTCCCCCGGGTCCTACGAGCAGTACTTC. It yields the protein CASSLRSPGSYEQYF.

This clonotype was recorded a few times. This rearrangement joins TRBV10-2 to TRBJ2-7; no definite D call. This CDR3 has 14 residues. V dropped 1 base and J dropped 3 bases, with 10 bases sitting between them. Looked up from germline, CDR1 is WSHSY and CDR2 is SAAADI. The CDR3 sequence: CASSEFAADYEQYF. The CDR3 DNA follows: TGCGCCAGCAGTGAGTTCGCTGCTGACTACGAGCAGTACTTC.

The chain has TRBV5-1 and TRBJ2-5; 7 bases line up with TRBD1. Germline values: CDR1 SGHRS, CDR2 YFSETQ. V lost 6 bases and J lost 5; bases outside the gene matches: 10. The CDR3 totals 14 residues. CDR3 DNA: TGCGCCAGCACCCTTGGTGGGACAGAGGAGACCCAGTACTTC. The encoded protein is CASTLGGTEETQYF.

This chain links TRBV11-2 with TRBJ2-3; TRBD1 matches 8 bases. Germline-derived CDR1 and CDR2 are SGHAT and FQNNGV. The CDR3 sequence is 17 residues long. The J segment lost 4 bases and the V segment lost 2 bases, leaving 11 bases of the junction unmatched. The CDR3 nucleotides read TGTGCCAGCAGCTTAAGGGCCGACAGGGGTTCCGCAGATACGCAGTATTTT. Its translation: CASSLRADRGSADTQYF.

Points on this clonotype: An end of the junction does not agree with germline; a read error may underlie this. V and J are TRBV20-1 and TRBJ2-6; D tentatively fits TRBD1 or TRBD2 (5 bases each). CDR1 is DFQATT, CDR2 SNEGSKA, per germline (reference sequence). CDR3 length: 15 residues. CDR3 loop: CGARDLGAGANVLTF. The CDR3 bases are TGCGGTGCTAGAGATCTGGGGGCTGGGGCCAACGTCCTGACTTTC.

The CDR3 here is CASSVSATDTQYF. As DNA, the CDR3 is TGTGCCAGCAGTGTTTCAGCCACAGATACGCAGTATTTT. This chain links TRBV27 with TRBJ2-3; D not resolved. V was clipped by 5 bases and J by 2 bases, with 8 bases between them. The CDR3 contains 13 residues. Germline V CDR1 and CDR2: MNHEY, SMNVEV (reference sequence).

This clonotype was counted a few times. The chain uses TRBV3-1 and TRBJ2-3; D is perhaps TRBD2 (6 bases). This CDR3 has 15 amino acids. Germline-derived CDR1 and CDR2 are LGHDT and YNNKEL (reference sequence). V lost 2 bases and J lost 6, with 15 bases in between. The CDR3 DNA reads TGTGCCAGCAGCCAAAAGTTGGGGGGAGCGGATACGCAGTATTTT. Amino acids: CASSQKLGGADTQYF.

This clonotype showed up many times. The rearrangement joins TRBV20-1 to TRBJ2-2; TRBD1 matches at 8 bases. CDR3 length: 16 residues. Germline assignment: CDR1 DFQATT and CDR2 SNEGSKA (reference sequence). Germline trimming cut 0 bases from V and 6 bases from J; bases unmatched to any gene: 9. The CDR3 loop reads CSARDPGQGGPGELFF. CDR3 DNA sequence: TGCAGTGCTAGAGATCCAGGACAGGGTGGCCCCGGGGAGCTGTTTTTT.

This clonotype has a handful of counts. The chain employs TRBV5-1 and TRBJ2-7; D might be TRBD2 (5 bases). Germline V gene data show CDR1 as SGHRS and CDR2 as YFSETQ. The CDR3 has 13 residues. V shed 4 bases and J shed 4 bases, with 12 bases lying between them. The CDR3 DNA is TGCGCCAGCAGCCCGGGATACACTTACGAGCAGTACTTC. Amino acids: CASSPGYTYEQYF.

CDR3 DNA: TGTGCCAGCAGCCTAGACAGGCTTCCTGCGATATCTGGGGCCAACGTCCTGACTTTC. This translates into CASSLDRLPAISGANVLTF. The chain uses TRBV7-8 and TRBJ2-6, with D maybe TRBD1 (6 bases). There are 19 residues in the CDR3. V dropped 5 bases and J dropped 1 base, with 21 bases sitting between them. Germline assignment: CDR1 SGHVS and CDR2 FQNEAQ.

This clonotype was picked up a small number of times. The chain uses TRBV9 and TRBJ2-3, with D possibly matching TRBD1 (6 bases). The CDR3 totals 14 residues. V was clipped by 0 bases and J by 7 bases, with 12 bases between them. Looked up from germline, CDR1 is SGDLS and CDR2 is YYNGEE. The CDR3 DNA is TGTGCCAGCAGCGTAGCGGGACACTCAAATACGCAGTATTTT. Residues: CASSVAGHSNTQYF.

This clonotype has more than one count but fewer than ten. This chain links TRBV12-3 or TRBV12-4 with TRBJ1-5; D unresolved. V gave up 8 bases and J gave up 4 bases, with 9 bases separating them. The CDR3 totals 12 residues. The chain's CDR3 is CASCYYNQPQHF. The CDR3 coding sequence is TGTGCCAGCTGCTATTATAATCAGCCCCAGCATTTT.

In this sample, this clonotype turned up a few times. The chain employs TRBV7-2 and TRBJ2-3, with D perhaps matching TRBD2 (7 bases). CDR1 and CDR2 (germline): SGHTA, FQGNSA. CDR3 size: 16 residues. V was clipped by 5 bases and J by 2 bases, with 17 bases between them. In DNA, the CDR3 is TGTGCCAGCAGCGTCCGGGCGGGGGCCTCCACAGATACGCAGTATTTT. Protein: CASSVRAGASTDTQYF.